Many counts were recorded for the clone carrying this TCR beta chain. Its target is unknown. These data belong to a study of CD8+CD57+ T cells in acquired aplastic anemia. In the study overall: CD4+ and CD8+ cells, once sorted, gave DNA averaging roughly 3.4 ug. Healthy donors gave 11 million or so reads on average for CD4+ cells.

TCR beta VDJ and CDR3 profiling used genomic DNA as template. TCRdb re-called the reads through MiXCR, storing one row per CDR3 protein. The sample has about 68,000 distinct CDR3 sequences, approximately 51% seen once. Germline lookup yields CDR1 SEHNR and CDR2 FQNEAQ (reference sequence). The CDR3 consists of 18 residues. V was shortened by 5 bases and J by 2 bases, with 23 bases between the two germline ends. Notes on the study in general: Patients and healthy controls showed no significant CD8+ Simpson's diversity difference. Patients and controls shared twenty-nine CD8+ CDR3 sequences, highly expressed in patients.

The chain has TRBV7-9 and TRBJ2-3; D could derive from TRBD1 or TRBD2 (5 bases each). Material: sorted CD4+, CD8+, or CD8+CD57+ T cells (not recorded which) from PBMCs. This clonotype originated in a human donor in good health, serving as a control. The CDR3 region has the DNA TGTGCCAGCAGCACCCCTCCCCGGGGCCCGTCCGACACAGATACGCAGTATTTT. The encoded protein is CASSTPPRGPSDTDTQYF.